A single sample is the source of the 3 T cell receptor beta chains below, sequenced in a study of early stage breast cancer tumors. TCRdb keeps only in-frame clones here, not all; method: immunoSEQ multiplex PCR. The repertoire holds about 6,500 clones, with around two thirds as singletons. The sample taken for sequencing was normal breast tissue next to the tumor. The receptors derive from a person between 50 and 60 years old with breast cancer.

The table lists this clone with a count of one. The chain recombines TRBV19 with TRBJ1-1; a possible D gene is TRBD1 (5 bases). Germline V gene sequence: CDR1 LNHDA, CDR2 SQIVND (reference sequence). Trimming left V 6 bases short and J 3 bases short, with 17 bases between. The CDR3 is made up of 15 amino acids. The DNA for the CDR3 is TGTGCCAGTAGGCGCGGGGCGCGGGTCGACACTGAAGCTTTCTTT. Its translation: CASRRGARVDTEAFF. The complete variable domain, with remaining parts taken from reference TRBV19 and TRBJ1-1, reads DGGITQSPKYLFRKEGQNVTLSCEQNLNHDAMYWYRQDPGQGLRLIYYSQIVNDFQKGDIAEGYSVSREKKESFPLTVTSAQKNPTAFYLCASRRGARVDTEAFFGQGTRLTVV.

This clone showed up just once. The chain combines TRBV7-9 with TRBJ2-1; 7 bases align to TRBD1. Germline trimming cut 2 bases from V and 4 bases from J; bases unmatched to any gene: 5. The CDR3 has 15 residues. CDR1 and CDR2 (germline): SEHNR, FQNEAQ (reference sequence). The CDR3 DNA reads TGTGCCAGCAGCTTAAGGGACAGCCCTTACAATGAGCAGTTCTTC. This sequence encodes CASSLRDSPYNEQFF.

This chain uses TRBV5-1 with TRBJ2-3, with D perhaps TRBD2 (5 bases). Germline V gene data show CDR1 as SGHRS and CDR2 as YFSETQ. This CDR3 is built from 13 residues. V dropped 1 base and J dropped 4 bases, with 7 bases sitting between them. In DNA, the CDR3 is TGCGCCAGCAGCTTGCGAGCGGCAGATACGCAGTATTTT. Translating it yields CASSLRAADTQYF.